These 15 T cell receptor beta chains were sequenced from one sample in a study of cytomegalovirus exposure and HLA in healthy donors. Vbeta (60) and Jbeta (13) primers were used in the PCR. The assay was immunoSEQ multiplex PCR, and TCRdb's table has in-frame clones only and misses some. Of about 130,000 clones detected, approximately 77% appear once; the ten largest clones hold approximately 2%. The specimen was PBMCs. Receptors originate from a man younger than 40 in good health and CMV-seronegative.

The chain is built from TRBV4-2 and TRBJ2-3, with a possible D match to TRBD1 (6 bases). V was pared by 0 bases and J by 2 bases, with 9 bases between. CDR1 is LGHNA, CDR2 YNFKEQ, per germline. The length of the CDR3 is 15 residues. The CDR3 spells CASSQDRGHTDTQYF. The CDR3 region has the DNA TGTGCCAGCAGCCAAGACAGGGGCCACACAGATACGCAGTATTTT.

The genes are TRBV12-5 and TRBJ2-3, with TRBD2 identical over 12 bases. Looked up from germline, CDR1 is LGHNT and CDR2 is FRNRAP. V lost 2 bases, J lost 10 bases, and 7 bases stayed unmatched. The CDR3 spans 15 residues. CDR3 region: CASGLILAGGFPQYF. CDR3 coding DNA: TGTGCTAGTGGTTTGATACTAGCGGGAGGATTTCCGCAGTATTTT.

This rearrangement joins TRBV27 to TRBJ2-2, with D unresolved. Looked up from germline, CDR1 is MNHEY and CDR2 is SMNVEV (reference sequence). Trimming cost V 5 bases and J 3 bases, with 4 bases left between them. The CDR3 consists of 12 residues. CDR3 sequence: CASSLHTGELFF. In DNA form, the CDR3 reads TGTGCCAGCAGTCTACACACCGGGGAGCTGTTTTTT.

The chain carries TRBV5-6 and TRBJ2-1, with D unclear. Trimming took 0 bases from V and 8 from J, leaving 9 bases between them. Per germline, CDR1 SGHDT and CDR2 YYEEEE. The CDR3 has 13 amino acids. This chain's CDR3 is CASSLAPRDEQFF. The CDR3 coding sequence is TGTGCCAGCAGCTTGGCCCCCCGGGATGAGCAGTTCTTC. Full variable domain (missing parts from reference TRBV5-6 and TRBJ2-1): DAGVTQSPTHLIKTRGQQVTLRCSPKSGHDTVSWYQQALGQGPQFIFQYYEEEERQRGNFPDRFSGHQFPNYSSELNVNALLLGDSALYLCASSLAPRDEQFFGPGTRLTVL.

The V gene is TRBV5-1, the J gene TRBJ2-2, with 8 bases lining up with TRBD1. Germline V gives CDR1 SGHRS, CDR2 YFSETQ. The junction had 8 bases not matched to a gene; V was cut back by 4 bases and J by 3 bases. This CDR3 has 16 amino acids. The CDR3 is CASSTPGQGYTGELFF. CDR3 DNA: TGCGCCAGCAGCACCCCCGGACAGGGTTACACCGGGGAGCTGTTTTTT. Full variable domain (remainder filled in from reference TRBV5-1 and TRBJ2-2): KAGVTQTPRYLIKTRGQQVTLSCSPISGHRSVSWYQQTPGQGLQFLFEYFSETQRNKGNFPGRFSGRQFSNSRSEMNVSTLELGDSALYLCASSTPGQGYTGELFFGEGSRLTVL.

The chain recombines TRBV4-1 with TRBJ1-5; the D gene is possibly TRBD1 (6 bases). The CDR3 runs to 14 residues. CDR1 is MGHRA, CDR2 YSYEKL, per germline. Trimming removed 4 bases at V and 5 bases at J, with 12 bases between. The CDR3 DNA follows: TGCGCCAGCAGCCCCCGACAGGAGGATCAGCCCCAGCATTTT. Its protein is CASSPRQEDQPQHF.

This clone appeared a single time. This chain links TRBV25-1 with TRBJ2-7, with a possible D match to TRBD2 (6 bases). The CDR3 spans 12 residues. Trimming shortened V by 6 bases and J by 6 bases, and 12 bases separated the two germline ends. In germline, CDR1 is MGHDK, CDR2 SYGVNS. The CDR3 nucleotides read TGTGCCAGCAGCCCGACTAGATTCGAGCAGTACTTC. As protein: CASSPTRFEQYF.

The CDR3 nucleotides are TGTGCCAGCAGAAGTAACAGGGAATCCTACGAGCAGTACTTC. Translation gives CASRSNRESYEQYF. The chain employs TRBV6-1 and TRBJ2-7; TRBD1 might be the D (6 bases). V lost 6 bases, J lost 1 base, and 13 bases lay in between. The CDR3 has 14 residues. The germline gives CDR1 MNHNS, CDR2 SASEGT.

This chain joins TRBV6-6 and TRBJ1-3, with TRBD1 as a possible D gene (6 bases). Trimming removed 6 bases at V and 0 bases at J, with 12 bases between. The CDR3 runs to 15 residues. The germline CDR1 and CDR2 sequences are MNHNY and SVGAGI (reference sequence). The chain's CDR3 is CASSRQAPSGNTIYF. In DNA, the CDR3 is TGTGCCAGCAGCCGACAGGCGCCCTCTGGAAACACCATATATTTT.

This clone appeared once. The chain carries TRBV5-4 and TRBJ2-7; the match to TRBD2 covers 12 bases. V lost 5 bases to trimming and J lost 2 bases; unmatched junction nucleotides: 11. From germline, CDR1 is SGHNT and CDR2 YYREEE (reference sequence). This CDR3 spans 17 amino acids. CDR3 in DNA: TGTGCCAGCAGTTCTGGACTAGCGGGACTCCCACCCTACGAGCAGTACTTC. Protein product: CASSSGLAGLPPYEQYF. Full variable domain (outside the CDR3, taken from reference TRBV5-4 and TRBJ2-7): ETGVTQSPTHLIKTRGQQVTLRCSSQSGHNTVSWYQQALGQGPQFIFQYYREEENGRGNFPPRFSGLQFPNYSSELNVNALELDDSALYLCASSSGLAGLPPYEQYFGPGTRLTVT.

This rearrangement joins TRBV5-1 to TRBJ2-3, with 13 positions matching TRBD2. The CDR3 runs 16 residues. Germline CDR1 is SGHRS and CDR2 is YFSETQ. V was pared by 3 bases and J by 5 bases, with 6 bases of the junction left unmatched. Written as DNA, the CDR3 is TGCGCCAGCAGCTCCTCCGGGACTAGCGGGATAGATACGCAGTATTTT. It codes for CASSSSGTSGIDTQYF.

The CDR3 sequence is CASSTLTGLENTIYF. The DNA of the CDR3 is TGTGCCAGCAGTACACTGACGGGACTAGAAAACACCATATATTTT. The rearrangement links TRBV6-1 to TRBJ1-3, with D tentatively TRBD1 (5 bases). CDR3 length equals 15 residues. Trimming took 5 bases from V and 6 from J, leaving 17 bases between them. CDR1 MNHNS and CDR2 SASEGT come from the germline V gene.

The chain employs TRBV2 and TRBJ2-7; TRBD2 agrees at 7 bases. This CDR3 is built from 14 residues. V gave up 11 bases and J gave up 1 base; unmatched junction bases: 11. Germline V gene lookup returns CDR1 SNHLY and CDR2 FYNNEI. CDR3 in DNA: TGTGCCCCCGAGGGGTCTAGCGGATCCTACGAGCAGTACTTC. Residues: CAPEGSSGSYEQYF.

In this sample, this clone turned up a few times. V gene TRBV11-2 combines with J gene TRBJ2-1, with 11 bases lining up with TRBD2. The germline gives CDR1 SGHAT, CDR2 FQNNGV. After removal of 7 bases from V and 4 bases from J, the junction contained 12 bases not matched to a gene. The CDR3 loop spans 17 amino acids. The CDR3 protein is CASTSKGGTSGYNEQFF. CDR3 nucleotides: TGTGCCAGCACCTCCAAGGGAGGGACTAGCGGATACAATGAGCAGTTCTTC.

V is TRBV6-5 and J is TRBJ2-7; possible D gene TRBD2, 6 bases. Trimming pared 0 bases from V and 3 bases from J, leaving 9 bases between. This CDR3 is 14 amino acids long. The V gene's germline CDR1 is MNHEY and CDR2 SVGAGI. In nucleotides, the CDR3 is TGTGCCAGCAGTTACTCTCGGGGGAACTACGAGCAGTACTTC. Its translation is CASSYSRGNYEQYF.